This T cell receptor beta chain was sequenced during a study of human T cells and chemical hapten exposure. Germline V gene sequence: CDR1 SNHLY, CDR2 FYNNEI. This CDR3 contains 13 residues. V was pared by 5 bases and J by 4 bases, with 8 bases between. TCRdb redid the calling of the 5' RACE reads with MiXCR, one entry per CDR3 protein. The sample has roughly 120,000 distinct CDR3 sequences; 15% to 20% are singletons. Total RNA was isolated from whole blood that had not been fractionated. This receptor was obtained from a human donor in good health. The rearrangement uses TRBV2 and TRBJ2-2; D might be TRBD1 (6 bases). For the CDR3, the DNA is TGTGCCAGCAGTAACAGGGTCACCGGGGAGCTGTTTTTT. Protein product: CASSNRVTGELFF. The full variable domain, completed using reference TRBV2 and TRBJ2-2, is EPEVTQTPSHQVTQMGQEVILRCVPISNHLYFYWYRQILGQKVEFLVSFYNNEISEKSEIFDDQFSVERPDGSNFTLKIRSTKLEDSAMYFCASSNRVTGELFFGEGSRLTVL.